This TCR beta chain stems from a study of chemoradiotherapy in HPV16-positive cancers (dated by TCRdb to between 2021 and 2022). For the wider study: Candidate HPV-specific T-cell clones and common TCR motifs were defined by functional T-cell assays performed on cells from a couple of HPV16-positive patients. The candidate HPV-specific TCRs and motifs were subsequently tracked in TCR repertoires obtained from about 79 patients with HPV-related cancers. The study set out to ask whether T-cell immunity against the HPV oncoproteins E6 and E7 changes over the course of chemoradiotherapy and whether that immunity affects survival. What the authors observed across the whole study: Expansion of candidate HPV-specific clones and E7-related TCR motifs was observed in the tumor microenvironment during treatment, whereas no such expansion was observed for non-HPV-specific T cells. In HPV16-positive patients, expansion of HPV-responsive T cells during chemoradiotherapy was found to be associated with improved recurrence-free survival. Only two HPV16-positive patients were used to derive the functional definition of HPV-specific T cells, and the survival association was reported for HPV16-positive patients.

The library relied on the immunoSEQ multiplex PCR assay. In TCRdb, the immuneACCESS table is reduced to in-frame sequences with V and J assigned. These tables do not hold every clone; where another copy was compared, an unresolved V gene accounts for under half, and the others remain unexplained. Recorded for this sample are just under 4,000 clones; about four fifths of them occurred a single time. The ten largest make up less than 9.5% of the sample. Concerning this clone itself: Its target antigen remains unknown. Within one base of it there is no much larger clone, and no base qualities were kept.

Because repertoires were sampled repeatedly during chemoradiotherapy, clonal expansion in the tumor microenvironment could be followed. After removal of 4 bases from V and 7 bases from J, the junction retains 14 bases not matched to a gene. The CDR3 runs 16 residues from the cysteine to the phenylalanine. Left in the record is the CDR3 DNA by itself, 48 bases read in frame from the first base. CDR1 MNHNS and CDR2 SASEGT were looked up in the germline V gene. The TCR sequence derives from a human donor with HPV-associated anogenital cancer. The input for sequencing was tumor tissue, taken from a patient who underwent chemoradiotherapy. The V and J segments used are TRBV6-1 and TRBJ2-7, with TRBD1 identical over 9 junction bases. DNA sequence: TGTGCCAGCAGTGTAATCCGCGACAGGGGGTCTGGTGAGCAGTACTTC. Its amino acids are CASSVIRDRGSGEQYF.